The clone carrying this TCR beta chain appeared a few times. Its antigen remains unidentified. These data come from a study of molecular identifiers for immune sequencing clone quantification. TCR libraries were built in bulk with a published protocol and specific TCR primers. A single record per CDR3 protein comes from TCRdb applying MiXCR to the PCR reads. Among some 590,000 distinct CDR3 sequences listed, roughly 27% were seen once. V lost 6 bases to trimming and J lost 4 bases, with 17 bases between them. The germline V gene has CDR1 MNHNS and CDR2 SASEGT. The CDR3 totals 15 residues. Findings and limits, study-wide: In cases of identical TCR molecules sharing a barcode, highly expanded clone sizes could be underestimated. The share of molecules held by clones above 20 RNA copies was over 97% in effector cells and under 1% in naive cells.

This receptor was taken from a human donor in good health. Some libraries in this study had Jurkat cell RNA spiked in. Sequenced sample: naive CD8+ T cells from blood, with Jurkat cell RNA spiked in. Stated subset: FACS-sorted CD8+CD4-CCR7+CD45RA+ naive T cells. This chain joins TRBV6-1 and TRBJ2-3; possible D gene TRBD1, 6 bases. The CDR3 reads CASRHIGQSADTQYF. CDR3 nucleotide sequence: TGTGCCAGCAGACATATCGGACAGAGCGCAGATACGCAGTATTTT.